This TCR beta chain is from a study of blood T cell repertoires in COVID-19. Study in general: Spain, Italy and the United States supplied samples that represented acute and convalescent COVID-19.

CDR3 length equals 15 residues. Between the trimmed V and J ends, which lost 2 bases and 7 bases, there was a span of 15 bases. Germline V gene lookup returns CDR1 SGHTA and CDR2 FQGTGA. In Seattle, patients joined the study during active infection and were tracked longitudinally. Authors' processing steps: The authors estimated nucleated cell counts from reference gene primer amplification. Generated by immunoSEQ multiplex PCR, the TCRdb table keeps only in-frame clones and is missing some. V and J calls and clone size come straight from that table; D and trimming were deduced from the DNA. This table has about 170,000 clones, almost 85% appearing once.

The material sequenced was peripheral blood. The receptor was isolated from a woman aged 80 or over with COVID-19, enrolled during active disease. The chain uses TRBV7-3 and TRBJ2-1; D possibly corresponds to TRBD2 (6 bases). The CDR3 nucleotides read TGTGCCAGCAGCTTACTTAGCGGAGTAGGGAATGAGCAGTTCTTC. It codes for CASSLLSGVGNEQFF.